These 5 T cell receptor beta chains originate from one sample sequenced in a study of OX40 agonist ivuxolimab in advanced cancers. The protocol was immunoSEQ multiplex PCR, while the TCRdb copy is restricted to in-frame clones and leaves out a portion. In the table there are roughly 80,000 clones, more than 70% of which are singletons. Sequencing was performed on CD4+ or CD8+ T cells sorted from blood, taken in a trial of the OX40 agonist ivuxolimab. These receptors all come from an adult with an advanced solid tumor such as melanoma, head and neck, liver or kidney cancer.

The rearrangement joins TRBV7-2 to TRBJ2-7; tentatively, D is TRBD1 (6 bases). The germline V gene encodes CDR1 SGHTA and CDR2 FQGNSA. The ends were cut back, 3 bases at V and 6 bases at J, with 12 bases in the middle. This CDR3 has 13 residues. Here the CDR3 reads CASSFSQGGEQYF. CDR3 DNA sequence: TGTGCCAGCAGCTTTTCACAGGGCGGCGAGCAGTACTTC.

J is TRBJ1-3 and V is TRBV30, with 9 bases matching TRBD1. This CDR3 has 14 amino acids. Germline assignment: CDR1 GTSNPN and CDR2 SVGIG (reference sequence). V was clipped by 1 base and J by 5 bases; unmatched bases: 3. The DNA for the CDR3 is TGTGCCTGGAGTGGGGACAGGGTGCGAAACACCATATATTTT. Its protein product is CAWSGDRVRNTIYF.

The chain carries TRBV6-5 and TRBJ2-3; 9 bases fit TRBD2. CDR3 length: 16 residues. The germline CDR1 and CDR2 sequences are MNHEY and SVGAGI. V dropped 0 bases and J dropped 5; count of bases not matched to a gene: 6. The CDR3 nucleotides read TGTGCCAGCAGTTACTCAGTAGCGGGAGACGAAGATACGCAGTATTTT. Amino acids: CASSYSVAGDEDTQYF.

The chain combines TRBV30 with TRBJ2-4, with TRBD2 identical over 11 bases. There are 16 residues in the CDR3. Germline CDR1 reads GTSNPN; CDR2 reads SVGIG (reference sequence). The J segment lost 3 bases and the V segment lost 7 bases, leaving 11 bases of the junction unmatched. CDR3 region: CASDLLAGGVKNIQYF. The DNA of the CDR3 is TGTGCCTCCGACCTTTTAGCGGGAGGGGTCAAAAACATTCAGTACTTC. Filled out from reference TRBV30 and TRBJ2-4, the complete variable domain reads SQTIHQWPATLVQPVGSPLSLECTVEGTSNPNLYWYRQAAGRGLQLLFYSVGIGQISSEVPQNLSASRPQDRQFILSSKKLLLSDSGFYLCASDLLAGGVKNIQYFGAGTRLSVL.

CDR3 sequence reads: CASARGYNSPLHF. In DNA form, the CDR3 reads TGTGCCTCGGCTCGGGGGTATAATTCACCCCTCCACTTT. The V gene is TRBV30, the J gene TRBJ1-6; D might be TRBD1 (5 bases). The CDR3 has 13 residues. V lost 7 bases and J 4 bases, leaving 11 bases between the germline ends. The germline gives CDR1 GTSNPN, CDR2 SVGIG (reference sequence).